A single sample gave rise to the 20 T cell receptor beta chains below, sequenced in a study of a mutant IDH1 vaccine in newly diagnosed glioma. Their recognized antigens are unknown. The method was immunoSEQ multiplex PCR; TCRdb's version includes in-frame clones alone and lacks a portion of them. The sample has around 30,000 clones, roughly 78% seen once. Time point defined: week 35, safety follow-up. One vaccine dose held 300 ug of mutant IDH1 20-mer peptide and came with topical imiquimod. Material: PBMCs, obtained from a glioma patient whose treatment included an IDH1 peptide vaccine. Source of these receptors: a man in his forties or fifties with glioma. Some clones in this sample may be carry-over from other donors' samples.

The V and J genes are TRBV5-4 and TRBJ2-7, with 9 bases aligning to TRBD1. From germline, CDR1 is SGHNT and CDR2 YYREEE (reference sequence). The length of the CDR3 is 15 residues. The junction had 6 bases not matched to a gene; V was cut back by 4 bases and J by 1 base. The DNA of the CDR3 is TGTGCCAGCAGCCCTACCGGGACAGGGTCCTACGAGCAGTACTTC. Translating it yields CASSPTGTGSYEQYF.

The CDR3 DNA follows: TGTGCCAGCTCACTAGTCAGAGCGGGGAGATCGAACACCGGGGAGCTGTTTTTT. Translated: CASSLVRAGRSNTGELFF. The V gene is TRBV18, the J gene TRBJ2-2; 7 bases are shared with TRBD2. This CDR3 region has 18 residues. The V gene end was trimmed by 4 bases and the J gene end by 0 bases; junction bases not matched to a gene: 11. CDR1 and CDR2 (germline): KGHSH, LQKENI.

The chain is built from TRBV6-1 and TRBJ1-2, with D unresolved. The V and J ends lost 3 bases and 0 bases respectively, with 14 bases between them. The CDR3 extends over 16 amino acids. Germline V lookup: CDR1 MNHNS, CDR2 SASEGT. The CDR3 DNA reads as TGTGCCAGCAGTGATTGGAGGGCCCCTCCTAACTATGGCTACACCTTC. It is translated as CASSDWRAPPNYGYTF.

The V and J genes are TRBV7-8 and TRBJ1-3; D uncertain. The CDR3 covers 15 residues. Trimming shortened V by 3 bases and J by 0 bases, and 9 bases separated the two germline ends. Germline-derived CDR1 and CDR2 are SGHVS and FQNEAQ. CDR3 bases: TGTGCCAGCAGCTTTACGGCGACCTCTGGAAACACCATATATTTT. Its translation: CASSFTATSGNTIYF.

This chain uses TRBV5-4 with TRBJ2-1, with unresolved D. Germline CDR1 SGHNT, CDR2 YYREEE (reference sequence). V was trimmed by 2 bases and J by 9 bases, leaving 12 bases between them. CDR3 size: 13 residues. The CDR3 loop is CASSFIENGEQFF. CDR3 coding DNA: TGTGCCAGCAGCTTTATAGAAAATGGTGAGCAGTTCTTC.

This chain links TRBV5-1 with TRBJ2-1, with D perhaps matching TRBD1 (7 bases). V lost 4 bases and J 5 bases, leaving 10 bases between the germline ends. CDR1 is SGHRS and CDR2 is YFSETQ in the germline V gene. The CDR3 consists of 13 residues. CDR3: CASSAGQNNEQFF. CDR3 bases: TGCGCCAGCAGCGCGGGACAGAACAATGAGCAGTTCTTC.

By share of the sample, this clone is medium-sized. V usage is TRBV6-6 and J usage is TRBJ1-5, with D hard to call. This CDR3 has 13 amino acids. Germline-derived CDR1 and CDR2 are MNHNY and SVGAGI (reference sequence). The V end lost 7 bases, the J end lost 2 bases, and 9 bases lay between the germline ends. The CDR3 reads CASTTTGNQPQHF. The CDR3 DNA follows: TGTGCCAGCACAACGACGGGCAATCAGCCCCAGCATTTT.

About this clone: A read error may account for a junction end that differs from germline. Other DNA sequences in the sample encode the same CDR3. The chain uses TRBV30 and TRBJ1-1; D uncertain. CDR1 is GTSNPN and CDR2 is SVGIG in the germline V gene (reference sequence). There are 12 residues in the CDR3. This CDR3 is CAWGPINTEAFF. The CDR3 nucleotides are TGTGCCTGGGGCCCGATTAACACTGAAGCTTTCTTC. The complete variable domain, with remaining parts taken from reference TRBV30 and TRBJ1-1, reads SQTIHQWPATLVQPVGSPLSLECTVEGTSNPNLYWYRQAAGRGLQLLFYSVGIGQISSEVPQNLSASRPQDRQFILSSKKLLLSDSGFYLCAWGPINTEAFFGQGTRLTVV.

The J gene is TRBJ1-6, the V gene TRBV5-4, with D unclear. The CDR3 has 14 residues. Trimming left V 3 bases short and J 9 bases short, with 13 bases between. The germline V gene has CDR1 SGHNT and CDR2 YYREEE (reference sequence). The CDR3 DNA reads as TGTGCCAGCAGCTATAAACAAGCGACTTCACCCCTCCACTTT. Amino acid sequence: CASSYKQATSPLHF.

The rearrangement joins TRBV9 to TRBJ1-2, with 7 bases fitting TRBD1. V lost 3 bases, J lost 7 bases, and 12 bases stayed unmatched. The CDR3 loop spans 15 amino acids. The germline V gene has CDR1 SGDLS and CDR2 YYNGEE. The CDR3 region has the DNA TGTGCCAGCAGCGCCTCCTCCAGACAGGGTGGTGGCTACACCTTC. This encodes CASSASSRQGGGYTF.

The chain is built from TRBV29-1 and TRBJ2-1; tentative D call: TRBD1 (6 bases). CDR3 length: 12 amino acids. Trimming stripped 7 bases from V and 2 bases from J, with 9 bases between. Germline V gene lookup returns CDR1 SQVTM and CDR2 ANQGSEA. In nucleotides, the CDR3 is TGCAGCGCAGGGGTAACCTACAATGAGCAGTTCTTC. The encoded protein is CSAGVTYNEQFF.

The chain couples TRBV4-1 to TRBJ2-3; D is ambiguous. The CDR3 consists of 12 residues. Per the germline V gene, CDR1 is MGHRA and CDR2 is YSYEKL. V lost 0 bases and J lost 9, with 7 bases in between. As DNA, the CDR3 is TGCGCCAGCAGCCAAGAGTTAGGAACGCAGTATTTT. Its translation: CASSQELGTQYF.

The V call is TRBV29-1, the J call TRBJ2-7, with 9 bases that match TRBD1. After removal of 3 bases from V and 1 base from J, the junction contained 4 bases not matched to a gene. The CDR3 contains 14 residues. Germline-derived CDR1 and CDR2 are SQVTM and ANQGSEA. The CDR3 DNA is TGCAGCGTTGACAGTGGGACAGGGTCCTACGAGCAGTACTTC. It is translated as CSVDSGTGSYEQYF.

This rearrangement joins TRBV19 to TRBJ1-5; D possibly corresponds to TRBD1 (6 bases). V lost 6 bases and J 0 bases, leaving 15 bases between the germline ends. The germline gives CDR1 LNHDA, CDR2 SQIVND (reference sequence). There are 16 residues in the CDR3. The chain's CDR3 is CASSFQQGYSNQPQHF. CDR3 nucleotides: TGTGCCAGTAGCTTCCAACAGGGTTATAGCAATCAGCCCCAGCATTTT.

The chain employs TRBV29-1 and TRBJ1-5; 8 nucleotides agree with TRBD1. Unmatched junction bases numbered 7, after V lost 7 bases and J lost 5 bases. Per germline, CDR1 SQVTM and CDR2 ANQGSEA. The length of the CDR3 is 13 residues. CDR3: CSAKTGVDQPQHF. CDR3 DNA: TGCAGCGCAAAGACAGGGGTTGATCAGCCCCAGCATTTT. Full variable domain (remainder filled in from reference TRBV29-1 and TRBJ1-5): SAVISQKPSRDICQRGTSLTIQCQVDSQVTMMFWYRQQPGQSLTLIATANQGSEATYESGFVIDKFPISRPNLTFSTLTVSNMSPEDSSIYLCSAKTGVDQPQHFGDGTRLSIL.

This clone is a singleton in its sample. This chain uses TRBV11-2 with TRBJ1-1; D remains unclear. This CDR3 is built from 14 residues. The V end lost 5 bases, the J end lost 1 base, and 11 bases lay between the germline ends. The germline V gene has CDR1 SGHAT and CDR2 FQNNGV. As DNA, the CDR3 is TGTGCCAGCAGCCCCTGGACGGGGAACACTGAAGCTTTCTTT. Translated: CASSPWTGNTEAFF.

The chain joins TRBV7-2 to TRBJ2-5; possible D gene TRBD2, 5 bases. The CDR3 sequence is 14 residues long. Germline CDR1 is SGHTA and CDR2 is FQGNSA. The V and J ends lost 5 bases and 2 bases respectively, with 12 bases between them. The DNA for the CDR3 is TGTGCCAGCAGCAAACCCGGGAATCAAGAGACCCAGTACTTC. Encoded protein: CASSKPGNQETQYF.

The chain combines TRBV11-1 with TRBJ2-6; D ambiguous. The CDR3 totals 16 residues. Germline lookup yields CDR1 SGHAT and CDR2 FQDESV (reference sequence). Deletions cut 3 bases from V and 0 bases from J, with 9 bases between. In nucleotides, the CDR3 is TGTGCCAGCAGCTTGAGCAGGTCCTCTGGGGCCAACGTCCTGACTTTC. Translated, it gives CASSLSRSSGANVLTF.

The V and J genes are TRBV7-2 and TRBJ1-2; D remains ambiguous. The CDR3 is 14 residues long. V lost 0 bases and J 2 bases, leaving 7 bases between the germline ends. CDR1 is SGHTA and CDR2 is FQGNSA in the germline V gene. The CDR3 region is CASSLATGNYGYTF. DNA for the CDR3: TGTGCCAGCAGCTTAGCTACGGGGAACTATGGCTACACCTTC.

The chain combines TRBV4-1 with TRBJ2-4; D tentatively reads TRBD1 or TRBD2 (5 bases each). The V end lost 6 bases, the J end lost 1 base, and 13 bases lay between the germline ends. Germline V gene lookup returns CDR1 MGHRA and CDR2 YSYEKL. The CDR3 covers 15 residues. The CDR3 sequence: CASSPSWGAKNIQYF. The CDR3 DNA reads TGCGCCAGCAGTCCATCGTGGGGGGCCAAAAACATTCAGTACTTC.